The clone carrying this TCR beta chain came up once. Its target is unknown. The sample originates from a study of long-term antiretroviral therapy in people with HIV. The overall study: The immediate-ART recommendation dates to 2015, and the earliest samples predate it by about a decade. Broader study findings: Clones showing expansion before ART dominated the repertoire at all time points. Even long-term ART left TRB diversity below transplant donor controls, despite gains.

A v3.0 immunoSEQ assay was performed at survey level. TCRdb's table, derived via immunoSEQ multiplex PCR, lists solely in-frame clones and lacks some. The table shows 25,000 to 30,000 clones, with 70% to 90% occurring only once. Germline CDR1 SGHTA, CDR2 FQGTGA. The CDR3 spans 14 residues. V gave up 7 bases and J gave up 0 bases; unmatched junction bases: 5. This chain links TRBV7-3 with TRBJ1-1; 7 nucleotides agree with TRBD1. The sequencing used unsorted PBMCs, collected 1.8 years after starting antiretroviral therapy. The receptor was derived from a woman aged 18-29 years with HIV. The DNA for the CDR3 is TGTGCCAGCAAAACAGGGGTGATGAACACTGAAGCTTTCTTT. Translating it yields CASKTGVMNTEAFF.